One sample yielded the 5 T cell receptor beta chains listed below, sequenced in a study of blood T cell repertoires in COVID-19. Repertoires were generated with immunoSEQ multiplex PCR, while TCRdb's copy carries only in-frame clones and drops some. The table shows roughly 80,000 clones, with roughly nine tenths occurring only once. The source material was peripheral blood. All receptors come from a woman aged 60-70 years with acute or convalescent COVID-19.

The rearrangement joins TRBV29-1 to TRBJ2-7; D is perhaps TRBD1 (6 bases). This CDR3 is built from 14 residues. Trimming left V 4 bases short and J 2 bases short, with 15 bases between. Germline loops: CDR1 SQVTM, CDR2 ANQGSEA. CDR3: CSVVKWTDPYEQYF. The CDR3 DNA reads TGCAGCGTTGTAAAATGGACAGACCCCTACGAGCAGTACTTC.

The chain links TRBV15 to TRBJ1-1; TRBD1 might be the D (5 bases). Trimming took 5 bases from V and 2 from J, leaving 12 bases between them. This CDR3 spans 14 amino acids. Germline CDR1 is LNHNV and CDR2 is YYDKDF (reference sequence). CDR3 coding DNA: TGTGCCACCAGCCTGGGGCAGATAAACACTGAAGCTTTCTTT. Translated: CATSLGQINTEAFF. The complete variable domain, with remaining parts taken from reference TRBV15 and TRBJ1-1, reads DAMVIQNPRYQVTQFGKPVTLSCSQTLNHNVMYWYQQKSSQAPKLLFHYYDKDFNNEADTPDNFQSRRPNTSFCFLDIRSPGLGDTAMYLCATSLGQINTEAFFGQGTRLTVV.

The table lists this clone with a few counts. The chain has TRBV27 and TRBJ2-2; TRBD2 matches at 12 bases. Germline V gene lookup returns CDR1 MNHEY and CDR2 SMNVEV (reference sequence). The CDR3 has 15 residues. V gave up 5 bases and J gave up 5 bases; unmatched junction bases: 3. This CDR3 reads CASSPGLAGTGELFF. For the CDR3, the DNA is TGTGCCAGCAGTCCAGGACTAGCGGGAACCGGGGAGCTGTTTTTT.

The V and J genes are TRBV7-9 and TRBJ2-1; D is uncertain. V was cut by 0 bases and J by 4 bases, with 7 bases left in between. The CDR3 runs 14 residues. CDR1 is SEHNR and CDR2 is FQNEAQ in the germline V gene (reference sequence). CDR3: CASSLAAQYNEQFF. In DNA form, the CDR3 reads TGTGCCAGCAGCTTAGCAGCACAGTACAATGAGCAGTTCTTC.

This chain uses TRBV28 with TRBJ1-2, with 9 nucleotides matching TRBD1. The length of the CDR3 is 14 residues. Per germline, CDR1 MDHEN and CDR2 SYDVKM. Trimming at V came to 5 bases and at J to 5 bases, leaving 6 bases not matched to a gene. CDR3 residues: CASSPRDRAYGYTF. The CDR3, as DNA: TGTGCCAGCAGTCCAAGGGACAGGGCTTATGGCTACACCTTC.